Listed below are T cell receptor beta chains from one sample, sequenced in a study of T cell responses to AZD1222 COVID-19 vaccine. Assay: immunoSEQ multiplex PCR; the TCRdb copy retains only in-frame clones and omits some. The sample includes 140,000 to 150,000 clones, 75% to 90% of them seen just once. The sequenced sample was peripheral blood, obtained on day 0 of AZD1222 vaccination. The receptors originated from an adult in good health. Both conserved end residues are part of each CDR3. A D gene is named only where the DNA matches it firmly. The size entry is marked missing in some rows and otherwise reads once, few, many or a size class.

>TRBD1|TRBJ1-5|.|TRBV7-8
TGTGCCAGCAGACCGGACAGGGGAAGCAATCAGCCCCAGCATTTT
CASRPDRGSNQPQHF
>.|TRBJ1-4|.|TRBV4-2
TGTGCCAGCAGCCTAAGCCTTGGGGCGGGGGATGAAAAACTGTTTTTT
CASSLSLGAGDEKLFF
>.|TRBJ2-7|.|TRBV5-1
TGCGCCAGCAGCTTGGCCTCAAGCGGAGTCGAGCAGTACTTC
CASSLASSGVEQYF
>.|TRBJ2-3|.|TRBV24-1
TGTGCCACCCCCTGGGGCGATTTACCTATTAGCACAGATACGCAGTATTTT
CATPWGDLPISTDTQYF
>.|TRBJ1-1|few|TRBV7-7
TGTGCTAGCAGCTTAACCCTGAACACTGAAGCTTTCTTT
CASSLTLNTEAFF
>TRBD1|TRBJ1-1|.|TRBV19
TGTGCCAGTACCCCGGGACAGCCTCCGGAAGCTTTCTTT
CASTPGQPPEAFF
>.|TRBJ1-3|.|TRBV5-1
TGCGCCAGCAGCTTGGAGGCACTGGGCCCCCTCTCTGGAAACACCATATATTTT
CASSLEALGPLSGNTIYF
>TRBD1|TRBJ1-2|once|TRBV7-8
TGTGCCAGCAGCCCGGGAACAGGGGAAAACTATGGCTACACCTTC
CASSPGTGENYGYTF
>.|TRBJ1-2|.|TRBV28
TGTGCCAGCAGTTTATTAGAAGCAGGCGGAGGCTACACCTTC
CASSLLEAGGGYTF
>.|TRBJ1-4|few|TRBV2
TGTGCCAGCAGTGAAGAAGGTCCGGGCACAAATGAAAAACTGTTTTTT
CASSEEGPGTNEKLFF
>TRBD2|TRBJ2-2|few|TRBV5-6
TGTGCCAGCACCATCCCGGTCGTAGCGGGAGGCATCGGGGAGCTGTTTTTT
CASTIPVVAGGIGELFF
>.|TRBJ2-6|.|TRBV6-4
TGTGCCAGCAGTGACGAGTATGCAGGGTACGGGGCCAACGTCCTGACTTTC
CASSDEYAGYGANVLTF
>.|TRBJ2-1|.|TRBV9
TGTGCCAGCAGCGTAACGGGGAATAATGAGCAGTTCTTC
CASSVTGNNEQFF
>TRBD1|TRBJ1-1|.|TRBV7-9
TGTGCCAGCAGCTTAGAGGGACAGGGCACTGAAGCTTTCTTT
CASSLEGQGTEAFF
>.|TRBJ1-2|.|TRBV2
TGTGCCAGCAGTGACCCGGGCTATGGCTACACCTTC
CASSDPGYGYTF
>.|TRBJ2-2|.|TRBV9
TGTGCCAGCAGCACCCGACAGGGAGGTACCGGGGAGCTGTTTTTT
CASSTRQGGTGELFF
>.|TRBJ1-1|.|TRBV10-3
TGTGCCATCAGTGAGTCTGTTGTTACGGGAGGTGAAGCTTTCTTT
CAISESVVTGGEAFF
>.|TRBJ2-3|.|TRBV3-1/TRBV3-2
TGTGCCAGCAGCCCGCTTACGGGACCGATGCCCACAGATACGCAGTATTTT
CASSPLTGPMPTDTQYF
>TRBD1|TRBJ1-1|.|TRBV6-5
TGTGCCAGCACCCTGACAGGGGGCACTGAAGCTTTCTTT
CASTLTGGTEAFF
>.|TRBJ2-5|.|TRBV5-1
TGCGCCAGCAGCTTGCACGGATCGGAGACCCAGTACTTC
CASSLHGSETQYF
>TRBD2|TRBJ2-1|.|TRBV28
TGTGCCAGCAGTTTAGCGGGGGGTGGGGAGCAGTTCTTC
CASSLAGGGEQFF
>.|TRBJ2-7|.|TRBV29-1
TGCAGCGTTGCGGAGGGAGGGGGCCGGTCCTACGAGCAGTACTTC
CSVAEGGGRSYEQYF
>.|TRBJ2-1|few|TRBV3-1/TRBV3-2
TGTGCCAGCAGCCGATTAACAGGGGCGGGAGAGCAGTTCTTC
CASSRLTGAGEQFF
>TRBD1|TRBJ1-3|.|TRBV6-5
TGTGCCAGCCTGAGACAGGGGGCAGGAAACACCATATATTTT
CASLRQGAGNTIYF
>TRBD2|TRBJ2-7|.|TRBV10-1
TGCGCCAGCAGCACTAGCGGTTCCTACGAGCAGTACTTC
CASSTSGSYEQYF
>.|TRBJ2-7|.|TRBV6-2/TRBV6-3
TGTGCCAGCAGTTACAGCCCTTGGGGTCGCGAGCAGTACTTC
CASSYSPWGREQYF
>.|TRBJ1-5|.|TRBV21-1
TGTGCCAGCAGCACGCAGTCGGGGAAAAGGGTTTATTGCAATCAGCCCCAGCATTTT
CASSTQSGKRVYCNQPQHF
>TRBD1|TRBJ1-2|.|TRBV7-9
TGTGCCAGCAGCTACCCCCAGGGGGCTGGTGGCTACACCTTC
CASSYPQGAGGYTF
>.|TRBJ2-7|.|TRBV15
TGTGCCACCAGCAGGGAGGACCCTGGCGGGAACCCCTACGAGCAGTACTTC
CATSREDPGGNPYEQYF
>.|TRBJ2-5|.|TRBV2
TGTGCCAGCAGCCGTTCGAGCGAAAAAGAGACCCAGTACTTC
CASSRSSEKETQYF
>TRBD2|TRBJ2-7|.|TRBV11-1
TGTGCCAGCAGTTGGACTAGCGGGAGCTCCTACGAGCAGTACTTC
CASSWTSGSSYEQYF
>TRBD1|TRBJ2-3|.|TRBV7-9
TGTGCCAGCAGCGGAAACAGGGGCCCATACTTCACAGATACGCAGTATTTT
CASSGNRGPYFTDTQYF
>.|TRBJ2-7|.|TRBV19
TGTGCCAGTAGTATAGAACTGAGTAGCTCCTACGAGCAGTACTTC
CASSIELSSSYEQYF
>TRBD1|TRBJ1-5|.|TRBV27
TGTGCCAGCAGCCCTGGACAGGGCCCGATCAATCAGCCCCAGCATTTT
CASSPGQGPINQPQHF
>.|TRBJ1-4|.|TRBV7-9
TGTGCCAGCAGCTTGGACCTAAATGAAAAACTGTTTTTT
CASSLDLNEKLFF
>TRBD2|TRBJ2-7|.|TRBV19
TGTGCCAGTAGTAGGGGGGGACCGATCTACGAGCAGTACTTC
CASSRGGPIYEQYF
>.|TRBJ2-2|.|TRBV19
TGTGCCAGTCGGCCAGGTGAAGGGGAGCTGTTTTTT
CASRPGEGELFF
>TRBD2|TRBJ2-1|.|TRBV10-3
TGTGCCATCAAGCAGCGGGGGGACCTTGGGGAGCAGTTCTTC
CAIKQRGDLGEQFF
>.|TRBJ1-5|.|TRBV6-5
TGTGCCAGCACCCCGACAGGTAGCAATCAGCCCCAGCATTTT
CASTPTGSNQPQHF
>.|TRBJ2-3|.|TRBV6-5
TGTGCCAGCAGTCCATCGCTACTCCCCACAGATACGCAGTATTTT
CASSPSLLPTDTQYF
>.|TRBJ1-2|.|TRBV24-1
TGTGCCACCAGTGATTTGCAATCGTTGGACCTAAGACGGGACTATGGCTACACCTTC
CATSDLQSLDLRRDYGYTF
>.|TRBJ1-5|few|TRBV27
TGTGCCAGCAAACGCCGGGACGGAGATCAGCCCCAGCATTTT
CASKRRDGDQPQHF
>TRBD2|TRBJ2-1|.|TRBV10-3
TGTGCCACCAAAGGCACTAGCGGGAGGGTATCCTACAATGAGCAGTTCTTC
CATKGTSGRVSYNEQFF
>.|TRBJ1-2|.|TRBV2
TGTGCCAGCATTCCGTCGCAGGGGCGCGGGGGCTATGGCTACACCTTC
CASIPSQGRGGYGYTF
>.|TRBJ2-3|.|TRBV24-1
TGTGCCACCGCATCAGGGGATACGCAGTATTTT
CATASGDTQYF
>.|TRBJ1-6|.|TRBV11-2
TGTGCCAGCAGCTTAGTAAATTCACCCCTCCACTTT
CASSLVNSPLHF
>.|TRBJ1-1|.|TRBV7-9
TGTGCCAGCAGCTTAAAGGGTATTTCTGAAGCTTTCTTT
CASSLKGISEAFF
>TRBD1|TRBJ1-5|.|TRBV4-1
TGCGCCAGCAGCCACATTCAGGGGGAGCAGCCCCAGCATTTT
CASSHIQGEQPQHF
>TRBD1|TRBJ2-1|.|TRBV18
TGTGCCAGCTCACCTGGACAGGTCTCCAATGAGCAGTTCTTC
CASSPGQVSNEQFF